This T cell receptor beta chain was captured by sequencing in a study of Ad26.COV2.S vaccination and SARS-CoV-2 variants. On the study more broadly: Enrollment placed the donor in the COV1001 Ad26.COV2.S trial arm.

The treatment: 15 to 20 received Ad26.COV2.S at low or high dose, single or two shots; several received placebo; per-sample allocation not given. The samples were gathered on day 63 after the first injection of vaccine or placebo. Repertoires were generated with immunoSEQ multiplex PCR, while TCRdb's copy carries only in-frame clones and drops some. The sample has a few hundred thousand clones, 75% to 90% seen once. The V gene's germline CDR1 is MNHEY and CDR2 SVGAGI. This CDR3 region has 14 residues. V was clipped by 9 bases and J by 0 bases, with 12 bases between them. The V call is TRBV6-5, the J call TRBJ1-5; D perhaps matches TRBD1 (5 bases). Specimen: peripheral blood, collected in a trial of Ad26.COV2.S vaccine versus placebo. This TCR was recovered from a person aged 18 to 65 who received the Ad26.COV2.S COVID-19 vaccine or a placebo. This chain's CDR3 is CASIRDYSNQPQHF. DNA of the CDR3: TGTGCCAGTATCAGGGATTATAGCAATCAGCCCCAGCATTTT.